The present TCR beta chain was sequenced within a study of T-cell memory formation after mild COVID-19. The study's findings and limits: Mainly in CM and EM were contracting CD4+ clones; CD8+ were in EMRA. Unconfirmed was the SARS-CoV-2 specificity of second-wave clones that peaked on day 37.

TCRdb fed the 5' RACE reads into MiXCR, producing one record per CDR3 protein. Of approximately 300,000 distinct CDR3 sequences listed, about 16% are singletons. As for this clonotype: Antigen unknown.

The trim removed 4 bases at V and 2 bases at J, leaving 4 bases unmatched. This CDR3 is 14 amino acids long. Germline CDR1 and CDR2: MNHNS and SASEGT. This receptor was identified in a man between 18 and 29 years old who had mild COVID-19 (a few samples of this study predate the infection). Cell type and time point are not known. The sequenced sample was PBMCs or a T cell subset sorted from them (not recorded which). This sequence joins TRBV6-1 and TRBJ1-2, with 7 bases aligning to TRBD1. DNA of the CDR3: TGTGCCAGCAGTGGTGACAGGGCCAACTATGGCTACACCTTC. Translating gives CASSGDRANYGYTF.